Sequencing of this T cell receptor beta chain was carried out in a study of T cell responses to AZD1222 COVID-19 vaccine (dated by TCRdb to the early 2020s). Describing the broader study: TCR sequencing was performed for approximately 240 trial participants, of whom 200 to 220 were given two doses of AZD1222 and approximately 26 were given two doses of MenACWY control vaccine. Enrollment into the trials was organized by age into subgroups of 18-55, 56-69 and 70-plus years, and those subgroups contained roughly 150, 30 and 60 TCR-sequenced participants, respectively.

To note about this clone: The antigen it binds to is not known. The sample holds no much larger clone one base away, and base qualities are not on file.

The germline V gene (reference sequence) sets CDR1 to MNHNY and CDR2 to SVGAGI. Counted from cysteine to phenylalanine, this CDR3 has 16 amino acids. Just the 48-base CDR3 DNA is kept, in frame starting at base 1. V has 7 bases trimmed and J has 0 bases trimmed; junction bases matching no gene number 8. Paper-wide results and their limitations: Reportedly, almost half of the unique spike-specific TCRs recognized epitopes lying outside the regions that are mutated in the B.1.351 and B.1.1.7 variants. No day 14 peak-response samples were available, so repertoires were characterized only after the peak T cell response. Participants were mostly white British and included more females than males, and it was suggested by the authors that clonal diversity may have been underestimated. Conclusions about previously exposed vaccinees are limited because only five to seven AZD1222 recipients were SARS-CoV-2 seropositive at baseline. The whole spike protein was spanned by vaccine-associated CD4 TCRs, and dominant responses were seen in regions 160-218 and 743-854. The 56-69-year group was small, and its depth increase did not reach significance, likely because of low power. After two AZD1222 doses, both the breadth and the depth of spike-specific TCRs were significantly higher than at day 0 and than in MenACWY recipients.

The CDR3 regions of human TCRbeta chains were subjected to immunosequencing. For the original study's pipeline: Repertoire TCRs were matched against a reference library of SARS-CoV-2-specific TCRs generated with the MIRA antigen-specificity platform. Breadth was defined as the fraction of unique TCRs that were SARS-CoV-2-associated, and depth was defined as the fraction of total T cells that were SARS-CoV-2-associated. Each spike-specific TCR was assigned to its reactive spike region and to a CD4 or CD8 class using the MIRA data. Log10-transformed breadth and depth values were compared by one-way ANOVA with Sidak's multiple comparisons tests. TCRdb provides this immuneACCESS table in a form limited to in-frame rearrangements. Some clones are lacking; in checked studies, under half of them reflect an unresolved V gene, and why the rest are absent is not known. The D gene and trimming were derived from the DNA, and the V and J assignments and clone size from that table. The sample table holds roughly 160,000 clones, of which roughly 94% were seen once. Jointly, the top ten make up around 1.3% of the sample.

This specimen's time point label, per the study, means: about 28 days (+/-7) after the second vaccine dose. AZD1222 recipients given second doses at about 4 weeks or at about 12 weeks were pooled, since spike-specific TCR depth and breadth were not found to differ between the two schedules. Vaccinee samples came from UK trials COV001 and COV002, including a single-blind randomized controlled phase 2/3 trial of AZD1222 (ChAdOx1 nCoV-19) in healthy adults. For TCRbeta chain sequencing, PBMC samples were collected from trial participants at day 0 and at day 28 after the second dose. Sequencing was performed on peripheral blood, taken 28 days after the second AZD1222 dose. The sequence is built from TRBV6-6 and TRBJ2-4; 8 of the junction bases match TRBD2. This TCR came from an adult who received the AZD1222 COVID-19 vaccine. This receptor carries the CDR3 CASTSQRGGAKNIQYF. The base sequence is TGTGCCAGCACCTCCCAACGGGGGGGAGCCAAAAACATTCAGTACTTC.